The rows below give T cell receptor beta chains drawn from one sample of a study of identical twins. TCRdb redid the calling of the 5' RACE reads with MiXCR, one entry per CDR3 protein. The repertoire holds a few hundred thousand distinct CDR3 sequences, with 20% to 30% as singletons. The data were also submitted as part of a second study, on T cells expressing NK-cell markers.

Sample: CD4+ T cells sorted from blood. The receptor source for this set is a young woman in good health. CDR3s include the opening cysteine and the closing phenylalanine or tryptophan. The order of the fields is V gene, J gene, CDR3 protein.

V: TRBV12-3/TRBV12-4; J: TRBJ2-2; CDR3: CASSLGAGELFF
V: TRBV12-3/TRBV12-4; J: TRBJ2-7; CDR3: CASSLAWGEQYF
V: TRBV5-1; J: TRBJ1-5; CDR3: CASSLMGRDQPQHF
V: TRBV7-2; J: TRBJ2-4; CDR3: CASSLGQSANIQYF
V: TRBV5-1; J: TRBJ2-7; CDR3: CASSWMTGDAYEQYF
V: TRBV3-1; J: TRBJ2-7; CDR3: CASGRTGANYEQYF
V: TRBV7-9; J: TRBJ2-3; CDR3: CASSQAPRGPDTDTQYF
V: TRBV20-1; J: TRBJ2-5; CDR3: CSARSDQETQYF
V: TRBV20-1; J: TRBJ1-5; CDR3: CSASPHSNQPQHF
V: TRBV29-1; J: TRBJ1-2; CDR3: CSHYRDRGQYGYTF
V: TRBV7-6; J: TRBJ2-2; CDR3: CASSLGPTRATGELFF
V: TRBV28; J: TRBJ2-7; CDR3: CASSETRDNYYEQYF
V: TRBV3-1; J: TRBJ1-5; CDR3: CASSQGRDQPQHF
V: TRBV5-1; J: TRBJ1-1; CDR3: CASSFGAGMNTEAFF
V: TRBV5-1; J: TRBJ2-7; CDR3: CASSLGTGQGSYEQYF
V: TRBV5-5; J: TRBJ2-1; CDR3: CASSLALANNEQFF
V: TRBV5-1; J: TRBJ2-3; CDR3: CASSSLAGVTDTQYF
V: TRBV12-3/TRBV12-4; J: TRBJ1-2; CDR3: CASSRNTGETLGYTF
V: TRBV6-2/TRBV6-3; J: TRBJ2-4; CDR3: CASSRSGIKNIQYF
V: TRBV6-1; J: TRBJ2-5; CDR3: CASRGTSQETQYF
V: TRBV6-5; J: TRBJ1-5; CDR3: CASSYSRSASQPQHF
V: TRBV15; J: TRBJ2-3; CDR3: CATAGALKDTQYF
V: TRBV11-2; J: TRBJ2-5; CDR3: CASSSLRGGATQYF
V: TRBV7-2; J: TRBJ2-1; CDR3: CASSTSPDYNEQFF
V: TRBV20-1; J: TRBJ1-5; CDR3: CSVARGVVQPQHF
V: TRBV2; J: TRBJ2-1; CDR3: CARRKGTYNEQFF
V: TRBV20-1; J: TRBJ1-2; CDR3: CSARDPSSYGYTF
V: TRBV18; J: TRBJ1-3; CDR3: CASSPNTGGSGNTIYF
V: TRBV20-1; J: TRBJ1-4; CDR3: CSAQDPNEKLFF
V: TRBV10-3; J: TRBJ1-1; CDR3: CAISESVTEAFF
V: TRBV7-3; J: TRBJ1-1; CDR3: CASSEGSLNTEAFF
V: TRBV10-3; J: TRBJ2-2; CDR3: CAISVSVRKVTGELFF
V: TRBV30; J: TRBJ2-1; CDR3: CAWKGPHPAAQFF
V: TRBV15; J: TRBJ1-2; CDR3: CATSRGDRILYGYTF
V: TRBV4-3; J: TRBJ1-1; CDR3: CASSQAPGGNTEAFF
V: TRBV20-1; J: TRBJ2-1; CDR3: CSASSGRADNEQFF
V: TRBV5-5; J: TRBJ2-7; CDR3: CASSSTGTTYEQYF
V: TRBV11-3; J: TRBJ2-1; CDR3: CASSSAVRGRNEQFF
V: TRBV5-1; J: TRBJ1-1; CDR3: CASSSEGANTEAFF
V: TRBV11-1; J: TRBJ2-2; CDR3: CASSPPFEEITRVNTGELFF
V: TRBV3-1; J: TRBJ2-7; CDR3: CASSQGTGGYEQYF
V: TRBV29-1; J: TRBJ1-1; CDR3: CSVERTGGTEAFF
V: TRBV7-2; J: TRBJ2-3; CDR3: CASSFAQGPDTQYF
V: TRBV4-3; J: TRBJ2-1; CDR3: CASSQVWRGAGGSYNEQFF
V: TRBV5-1; J: TRBJ2-5; CDR3: CASSLVSSGQETQYF
V: TRBV20-1; J: TRBJ1-2; CDR3: CSARDRTDGYTF
V: TRBV24-1; J: TRBJ1-1; CDR3: CATTRTGPEDTEAFF
V: TRBV20-1; J: TRBJ2-5; CDR3: CSARNEAFYEETQYF
V: TRBV12-3/TRBV12-4; J: TRBJ1-5; CDR3: CASSWGDNQPQHF
V: TRBV25-1; J: TRBJ2-7; CDR3: CASPRSPQGSYEQYF